Below are 11 T cell receptor beta chains sequenced from a single sample in a study of shared clonotypes between healthy human individuals. Only in-frame clones appear in the TCRdb table, and some are missing; sequencing was by immunoSEQ multiplex PCR. The sample records about 2.4 million clones, roughly 93% being singletons. The sequenced sample was naive CD4+ T cells from PBMCs. The subset denotes: CD45RA+ positively selected. These receptor sequences come from a man aged 18 to 30 in good health. Some clones in this sample may be carry-over from other donors' samples.

This chain uses TRBV7-3 with TRBJ2-1; 10 positions match TRBD1. Germline-derived CDR1 and CDR2 are SGHTA and FQGTGA. The CDR3 has 15 residues. J was trimmed by 5 bases and V by 5 bases; bases with no gene match: 6. CDR3 coding DNA: TGTGCCAGCAGCCAGACAGGGGGCGCGAACAATGAGCAGTTCTTC. Residues: CASSQTGGANNEQFF.

This sequence joins TRBV5-1 and TRBJ2-2; TRBD2 matches 14 bases. V lost 4 bases to trimming and J lost 6 bases; unmatched junction nucleotides: 5. Germline V CDR1 and CDR2: SGHRS, YFSETQ. The CDR3 spans 16 residues. The CDR3 spells CASSTPGLAGAGELFF. CDR3 DNA sequence: TGCGCCAGCAGCACCCCGGGACTAGCGGGAGCCGGGGAGCTGTTTTTT.

V gene TRBV7-3 combines with J gene TRBJ2-2; D might be TRBD2 (6 bases). Germline V gene sequence: CDR1 SGHTA, CDR2 FQGTGA. V was trimmed by 2 bases and J by 5 bases, leaving 12 bases between them. This CDR3 comprises 15 residues. CDR3 sequence (DNA): TGTGCCAGCAGCTTACTTGCGGGATATACCGGGGAGCTGTTTTTT. It encodes CASSLLAGYTGELFF.

The chain's CDR3 is CASSVAPSSYNSPLHF. In DNA, the CDR3 is TGTGCCAGCAGCGTCGCGCCGAGCTCCTATAATTCACCCCTCCACTTT. This rearrangement joins TRBV7-9 to TRBJ1-6; D is undetermined. The length of the CDR3 is 16 residues. V was clipped by 5 bases and J by 0 bases, with 11 bases between them. The germline V gene encodes CDR1 SEHNR and CDR2 FQNEAQ (reference sequence).

The chain has TRBV25-1 and TRBJ2-2; 8 bases agree with TRBD2. This CDR3 is 16 amino acids long. Germline V gene data show CDR1 as MGHDK and CDR2 as SYGVNS. Germline trimming cut 8 bases from V and 2 bases from J; bases unmatched to any gene: 10. CDR3 nucleotide sequence: TGTGCCAGCTCCCTGACGCGGGGGGCCAACACCGGGGAGCTGTTTTTT. Its translation is CASSLTRGANTGELFF.

This chain connects TRBV5-1 to TRBJ2-7; TRBD1 is a possible D gene (6 bases). The CDR3 spans 14 residues. Germline CDR1 reads SGHRS; CDR2 reads YFSETQ. V lost 4 bases and J 5 bases, leaving 16 bases between the germline ends. The CDR3 DNA reads TGCGCCAGCAGCAACCAGACAGGTATGCACGAGCAGTACTTC. Amino acids: CASSNQTGMHEQYF.

V is TRBV7-2 and J is TRBJ1-2, with D possibly TRBD1 on 5 matching bases. The germline V and J ends were trimmed by 3 bases and 2 bases, with 13 bases remaining between them. Per the germline V gene, CDR1 is SGHTA and CDR2 is FQGNSA. This CDR3 is built from 15 residues. The DNA for the CDR3 is TGTGCCAGCAGCTTGACCACCGGGACGAACTATGGCTACACCTTC. Protein: CASSLTTGTNYGYTF.

In this sample, this clone turned up once. This chain uses TRBV5-1 with TRBJ1-4, with D unclear. The V end was cut by 1 base, the J end by 4 bases, with 11 bases between. The CDR3 sequence is 15 residues long. Germline V gene sequence: CDR1 SGHRS, CDR2 YFSETQ. CDR3 in DNA: TGCGCCAGCAGCTTGCCTGACGGAAGTAATGAAAAACTGTTTTTT. Its protein product is CASSLPDGSNEKLFF.

The chain links TRBV18 to TRBJ2-7, with unresolved D. V was shortened by 3 bases and J by 3 bases, with 6 bases between the two germline ends. CDR1 and CDR2 from the germline V gene are KGHSH and LQKENI. The CDR3 spans 12 residues. CDR3 sequence (DNA): TGTGCCAGCTCACCGAAAAACTACGAGCAGTACTTC. Translating it yields CASSPKNYEQYF.

The chain recombines TRBV5-1 with TRBJ2-5; D may be TRBD2 (7 bases). The CDR3 totals 16 residues. V was trimmed by 4 bases and J by 4 bases, leaving 20 bases between them. Germline V gene data show CDR1 as SGHRS and CDR2 as YFSETQ. The CDR3 is CASSPLAAGEGETQYF. Written as DNA, the CDR3 is TGCGCCAGCAGCCCCTTGGCCGCAGGGGAGGGAGAGACCCAGTACTTC.

The chain recombines TRBV7-6 with TRBJ2-2, with TRBD2 matching 13 bases. V shed 3 bases and J 5 bases; nucleotides not matched to a gene: 9. Germline CDR1 is SGHVS and CDR2 is FNYEAQ. The CDR3 covers 18 residues. CDR3 sequence: CASSFAPGLAGWTGELFF. The CDR3 nucleotides are TGTGCCAGCAGCTTTGCCCCGGGACTAGCGGGATGGACCGGGGAGCTGTTTTTT. The whole variable domain, remainder taken from reference TRBV7-6 and TRBJ2-2, is GAGVSQSPRYKVTKRGQDVALRCDPISGHVSLYWYRQALGQGPEFLTYFNYEAQQDKSGLPNDRFSAERPEGSISTLTIQRTEQRDSAMYRCASSFAPGLAGWTGELFFGEGSRLTVL.